These 20 T cell receptor beta chains were all obtained from the same sample, sequenced in a study of regulatory T cells. The PCR used 52 TRBV and 13 TRBJ primers. TCRdb's copy holds only in-frame clones and misses some; the assay was immunoSEQ multiplex PCR. The sample gives some 9,100 clones, 84% of which show up once; under 12% is in the top ten. Sequenced input: CD8+ T cells sorted from blood. These receptors came from a person aged 18-30 years with CD3G deficiency.

The chain combines TRBV4-1 with TRBJ2-5; possible D gene TRBD2, 6 bases. Germline CDR1 MGHRA, CDR2 YSYEKL. This CDR3 has 15 amino acids. The V and J ends lost 4 bases and 1 base respectively, with 13 bases between them. The CDR3 protein is CASSPGRGFQETQYF. CDR3 sequence (DNA): TGCGCCAGCAGCCCCGGGAGAGGGTTCCAAGAGACCCAGTACTTC.

This sequence joins TRBV6-1 and TRBJ2-7; 9 bases line up with TRBD2. Germline V gene data show CDR1 as MNHNS and CDR2 as SASEGT. With V trimmed by 2 bases and J by 5 bases, 7 bases remained unmatched. The length of the CDR3 is 15 residues. The CDR3 loop is CASSEWGLAQNEQYF. The CDR3 nucleotides read TGTGCCAGCAGTGAATGGGGACTAGCCCAGAACGAGCAGTACTTC.

In DNA form, the CDR3 reads TGTGCCAGCAGTTTAGCGGGAGCGCTTGTAGAGCAGTACTTC. Amino acids: CASSLAGALVEQYF. The chain recombines TRBV28 with TRBJ2-7; 7 bases are shared with TRBD2. CDR1 and CDR2 from the germline V gene are MDHEN and SYDVKM. The V segment lost 2 bases and the J segment 7 bases; nucleotides outside the gene matches: 8. The CDR3 is made up of 14 amino acids.

The V gene is TRBV7-8, the J gene TRBJ2-5; TRBD2 matches 8 bases. Germline V gene data show CDR1 as SGHVS and CDR2 as FQNEAQ. The CDR3 covers 14 residues. V shed 3 bases, J shed 2 bases, and the junction held 2 bases outside the gene matches. CDR3 nucleotides: TGTGCCAGCAGCTTGGGACTAGATCAAGAGACCCAGTACTTC. Translating it yields CASSLGLDQETQYF.

This clone showed up just once. The CDR3 DNA sequence: TGTGCCAGCAGTTTGTGGGGGGACGAGACCCAGTACTTC. Amino acid sequence: CASSLWGDETQYF. V gene TRBV28 combines with J gene TRBJ2-5, with D maybe TRBD2 (6 bases). This CDR3 is 13 amino acids long. CDR1 and CDR2 from the germline V gene are MDHEN and SYDVKM. Trimming cost V 3 bases and J 5 bases, with 10 bases left between them.

The gene calls are TRBV19 and TRBJ1-5; D is uncertain. Trimming stripped 3 bases from V and 5 bases from J, with 8 bases between. The CDR3 is made up of 13 amino acids. The germline V gene encodes CDR1 LNHDA and CDR2 SQIVND (reference sequence). The CDR3 reads CASSMLGYQPQHF. CDR3 in DNA: TGTGCCAGTAGTATGTTGGGGTATCAGCCCCAGCATTTT.

This clone was counted a few times. The chain employs TRBV4-1 and TRBJ1-1; D is possibly TRBD1 (6 bases). The germline gives CDR1 MGHRA, CDR2 YSYEKL. The CDR3 consists of 15 residues. Trimming pared 4 bases from V and 5 bases from J, leaving 17 bases between. The CDR3 DNA is TGCGCCAGCAGCCTCTCGACAGGACCCCTTACTGAAGCTTTCTTT. This encodes CASSLSTGPLTEAFF.

This chain links TRBV28 with TRBJ1-1; the D is unclear. This CDR3 contains 12 residues. Germline CDR1 is MDHEN and CDR2 is SYDVKM. With 3 bases removed from V and 5 bases from J, the gap between germline ends came to 7 bases. CDR3: CASSFPETEAFF. The CDR3 DNA follows: TGTGCCAGCAGTTTCCCGGAGACTGAAGCTTTCTTT.

The chain employs TRBV19 and TRBJ1-1; D is ambiguous. The V and J ends lost 1 base and 2 bases respectively, with 8 bases between them. The CDR3 extends over 14 amino acids. The germline CDR1 and CDR2 sequences are LNHDA and SQIVND (reference sequence). The CDR3 region is CASSIGGGNTEAFF. The CDR3 nucleotides are TGTGCCAGTAGTATAGGAGGAGGAAACACTGAAGCTTTCTTT.

The V and J genes are TRBV6-1 and TRBJ1-1; D unresolved. The V gene's germline CDR1 is MNHNS and CDR2 SASEGT. The CDR3 is made up of 13 amino acids. The ends were cut back, 4 bases at V and 5 bases at J, with 11 bases in the middle. The CDR3 DNA is TGTGCCAGCAGTGTCGTCAGAAAGACTGAAGCTTTCTTT. It is translated as CASSVVRKTEAFF.

The rearrangement links TRBV6-1 to TRBJ2-5; D ambiguous. The J call may be faulty, since TRBJ2-7 better matches the DNA end. This CDR3 spans 14 amino acids. CDR1 and CDR2 from the germline V gene are MNHNS and SASEGT. CDR3: CASSPSGSFYEQYF. CDR3 in DNA: TGTGCCAGCAGTCCGTCCGGGTCCTTCTACGAGCAGTACTTC.

V is TRBV5-1 and J is TRBJ1-1; D is ambiguous. V lost 2 bases and J 0 bases, leaving 5 bases between the germline ends. Germline CDR1 and CDR2: SGHRS and YFSETQ. CDR3 length: 13 residues. DNA for the CDR3: TGCGCCAGCAGCTTTGGGTTGAACACTGAAGCTTTCTTT. This translates into CASSFGLNTEAFF. Supplemented by reference TRBV5-1 and TRBJ1-1, the full variable domain reads KAGVTQTPRYLIKTRGQQVTLSCSPISGHRSVSWYQQTPGQGLQFLFEYFSETQRNKGNFPGRFSGRQFSNSRSEMNVSTLELGDSALYLCASSFGLNTEAFFGQGTRLTVV.

Only a few counts were recorded for this clone. The chain combines TRBV27 with TRBJ2-7; no definite D call. Germline V gene lookup returns CDR1 MNHEY and CDR2 SMNVEV (reference sequence). Between the trimmed V and J ends, which lost 8 bases and 3 bases, there was a span of 14 bases. The CDR3 loop spans 13 amino acids. The CDR3 coding sequence is TGTGCCAGCGGACCCCGCATGGACTACGAGCAGTACTTC. This gives the protein CASGPRMDYEQYF.

V is TRBV28 and J is TRBJ2-7, with TRBD2 matching 14 bases. The CDR3 has 16 residues. The V gene's germline CDR1 is MDHEN and CDR2 SYDVKM. Trimming removed 2 bases from V and 5 bases from J; junction bases left unmatched: 5. CDR3 residues: CASSLGLAGGFDEQYF. The DNA for the CDR3 is TGTGCCAGCAGTTTAGGACTAGCGGGAGGATTCGACGAGCAGTACTTC. The full variable domain, in which reference TRBV28 and TRBJ2-7 provide the parts outside the CDR3, is DVKVTQSSRYLVKRTGEKVFLECVQDMDHENMFWYRQDPGLGLRLIYFSYDVKMKEKGDIPEGYSVSREKKERFSLILESASTNQTSMYLCASSLGLAGGFDEQYFGPGTRLTVT.

J is TRBJ2-7 and V is TRBV10-3; D unclear. The CDR3 has 13 residues. The germline V gene encodes CDR1 ENHRY and CDR2 SYGVKD. Between the trimmed V and J ends, which lost 0 bases and 5 bases, there was a span of 8 bases. The CDR3 nucleotides read TGTGCCATCAGTGAGTCGAACATGGACGAGCAGTACTTC. As protein: CAISESNMDEQYF.

V and J are TRBV7-9 and TRBJ2-3, with 8 bases fitting TRBD2. The CDR3 is 14 residues long. Germline trimming cut 5 bases from V and 3 bases from J; bases unmatched to any gene: 4. The germline CDR1 and CDR2 sequences are SEHNR and FQNEAQ (reference sequence). The CDR3 protein is CASSPGLATDTQYF. The DNA for the CDR3 is TGTGCCAGCAGCCCCGGACTAGCAACAGATACGCAGTATTTT.

The genes are TRBV4-3 and TRBJ2-7; D not resolved. In germline, CDR1 is LGHNA, CDR2 YSLEER. The CDR3 totals 14 residues. Between the trimmed V and J ends, which lost 5 bases and 4 bases, there was a span of 15 bases. The CDR3: CASSLVGYGYEQYF. The DNA of the CDR3 is TGCGCCAGCAGCTTGGTCGGTTATGGTTACGAGCAGTACTTC.

The rearrangement joins TRBV28 to TRBJ2-7, with 8 nucleotides matching TRBD2. CDR1 is MDHEN and CDR2 is SYDVKM in the germline V gene. Unmatched junction bases numbered 5, after V lost 1 base and J lost 6 bases. The CDR3 spans 14 residues. The CDR3 region has the DNA TGTGCCAGCAGTTTATACGGGAGGGCCTCCGAGCAGTACTTC. This sequence encodes CASSLYGRASEQYF.

The V gene is TRBV28, the J gene TRBJ1-1; 8 bases map to TRBD1. This CDR3 has 14 residues. Looked up from germline, CDR1 is MDHEN and CDR2 is SYDVKM. V gave up 5 bases and J gave up 5 bases; unmatched junction bases: 7. DNA for the CDR3: TGTGCCAGCAGTCCAAGACAGGGGAGGACTGAAGCTTTCTTT. Its protein product is CASSPRQGRTEAFF.

The chain has TRBV10-3 and TRBJ2-7; D may be TRBD2 (6 bases). CDR1 and CDR2 (germline): ENHRY, SYGVKD. CDR3 size: 14 residues. The ends were cut back, 8 bases at V and 0 bases at J, with 14 bases in the middle. CDR3 DNA sequence: TGTGCCATCTCCCCCTCGGACTACTCCTACGAGCAGTACTTC. Translated: CAISPSDYSYEQYF.